What follows describes a single T cell receptor beta chain. This entry belongs to a study of cytotoxic CD8 clonotypes in ibrutinib-treated CLL. The CDR3 is 14 amino acids. With 2 bases removed from V and 2 bases from J, the gap between germline ends came to 9 bases. CDR1 and CDR2 (germline): SGHVS, FQNEAQ. The source of roughly 2.1 micrograms of genomic DNA for TCR beta libraries was cryopreserved PBMCs. Researchers set a sequencing depth target of 1 in 200,000 to 1 in 1 million T cells. This table comes from immunoSEQ multiplex PCR, and its TCRdb copy is limited to in-frame clones, with some not included. The sample includes roughly 100,000 clones, around 80% of them seen just once.

This TCR came from a human donor with chronic lymphocytic leukemia. The chain is built from TRBV7-8 and TRBJ1-2; D unclear. Here the sequenced sample was PBMCs, taken after 12 months of ibrutinib treatment. CDR3 nucleotides: TGTGCCAGCAGCTTAACTTCGCCGAACTATGGCTACACCTTC. Protein sequence: CASSLTSPNYGYTF.